A single sample is the source of the 5 T cell receptor beta chains below, sequenced in a study of regulatory T cells in long-lasting Graves disease. Time point in this sample: newly diagnosed GD, antithyroid drugs for less than 3 months. Researchers made the TCR library from RNA that was extracted from PBMCs. In building TCR beta libraries, iRepertoire HTBI primers were used together with Arm-PCR of CDR3 regions. From the multiplex PCR reads, TCRdb called clonotypes with MiXCR, one entry per CDR3 protein. The sample has around 450,000 distinct CDR3 sequences, just under 15% seen once; the top ten hold 16%. The sample was also reused in another study, on T cells in Graves' hyperthyroidism and ophthalmopathy.

The sequences come from peripheral blood mononuclear cells (PBMCs), collected at new diagnosis, from a patient treated with antithyroid drugs. The receptors come from a woman aged 25-40 years with Graves disease.

This clonotype was counted at least ten times. The CDR3: CASDARDRGPREQYF. Written as DNA, the CDR3 is TGTGCCTCCGACGCCCGGGACAGGGGGCCTCGCGAGCAGTACTTC. The V and J genes are TRBV30 and TRBJ2-7; 12 positions agree with TRBD1. The CDR3 has 15 amino acids. The junction had 13 bases not matched to a gene; V was cut back by 7 bases and J by 6 bases. Germline V gene data show CDR1 as GTSNPN and CDR2 as SVGIG (reference sequence). The entire variable domain, with the rest obtained from reference TRBV30 and TRBJ2-7, is as follows: SQTIHQWPATLVQPVGSPLSLECTVEGTSNPNLYWYRQAAGRGLQLLFYSVGIGQISSEVPQNLSASRPQDRQFILSSKKLLLSDSGFYLCASDARDRGPREQYFGPGTRLTVT.

Ten or more counts support this clonotype. This chain connects TRBV5-1 to TRBJ1-5; 7 nucleotides align to TRBD1. Germline CDR1 is SGHRS and CDR2 is YFSETQ. This CDR3 spans 15 amino acids. The V segment lost 3 bases and the J segment 1 base; nucleotides outside the gene matches: 4. Here the CDR3 DNA reads TGCGCCAGCAGCTACAGGGGAGAGAGCAATCAGCCCCAGCATTTT. Encoded protein: CASSYRGESNQPQHF.

This clonotype came up many times. The rearrangement uses TRBV2 and TRBJ1-2, with 7 bases lining up with TRBD1. V lost 6 bases to trimming and J lost 7 bases; unmatched junction nucleotides: 11. The CDR3 contains 14 residues. From germline, CDR1 is SNHLY and CDR2 FYNNEI. For the CDR3, the DNA is TGTGCCAGCAGCCGGGACAGCTTTTTGGGTGGCTACACCTTC. It translates to CASSRDSFLGGYTF.

The chain combines TRBV13 with TRBJ1-2; D is uncertain. The CDR3 totals 12 residues. Trimming removed 3 bases at V and 6 bases at J, with 8 bases between. Germline CDR1 reads PRHDT; CDR2 reads FYEKMQ (reference sequence). DNA for the CDR3: TGTGCCAGCAGCTTTCGCGGGCATGGCTACACCTTC. Translating gives CASSFRGHGYTF. The whole variable domain, filled in from reference TRBV13 and TRBJ1-2, reads AAGVIQSPRHLIKEKRETATLKCYPIPRHDTVYWYQQGPGQDPQFLISFYEKMQSDKGSIPDRFSAQQFSDYHSELNMSSLELGDSALYFCASSFRGHGYTFGSGTRLTVV.

Only a few counts were recorded for this clonotype. DNA for the CDR3: TGTGCCAGCACCACTACCGTATGGACTAGCGTCGGACGACTGGAGACCCAGTACTTC. Encoded protein: CASTTTVWTSVGRLETQYF. The chain combines TRBV6-1 with TRBJ2-5, with 9 bases fitting TRBD2. V lost 7 bases and J lost 5; bases outside the gene matches: 23. The CDR3 runs 19 residues. The germline V gene encodes CDR1 MNHNS and CDR2 SASEGT.